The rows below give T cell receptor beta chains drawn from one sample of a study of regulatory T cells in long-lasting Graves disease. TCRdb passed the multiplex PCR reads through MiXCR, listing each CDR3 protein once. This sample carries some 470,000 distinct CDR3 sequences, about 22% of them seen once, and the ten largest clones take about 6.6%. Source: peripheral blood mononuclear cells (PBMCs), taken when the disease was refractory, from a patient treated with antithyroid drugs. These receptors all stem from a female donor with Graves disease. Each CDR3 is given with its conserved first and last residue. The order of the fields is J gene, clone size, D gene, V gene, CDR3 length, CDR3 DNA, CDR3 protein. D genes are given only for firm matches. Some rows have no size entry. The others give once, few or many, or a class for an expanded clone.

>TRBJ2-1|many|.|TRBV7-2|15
TGTGCCAGCAGCTTAGACGCCGGCTCCTACAATGAGCAGTTCTTC
CASSLDAGSYNEQFF
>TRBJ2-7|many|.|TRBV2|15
TGTGCCAGCAGGACCGAGGGACAAACACCCTTGGAGCAGTACTTC
CASRTEGQTPLEQYF
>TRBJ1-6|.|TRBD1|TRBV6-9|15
TGTGCCAGCAGTTATTCCGACAGGGGCAAGTCACCCCTCCACTTT
CASSYSDRGKSPLHF
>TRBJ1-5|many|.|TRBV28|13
TGTGCCAGCAGCCACCGACCCGATCAGCCCCAGCATTTT
CASSHRPDQPQHF
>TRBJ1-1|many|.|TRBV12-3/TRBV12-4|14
TGTGCCAGCGGGGGGAGGGTGGAGGACACTGAAGCTTTCTTT
CASGGRVEDTEAFF
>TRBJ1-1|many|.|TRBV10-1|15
TGCGCCAGTAGTGGTATATCAGGGGCGAACACTGAAGCTTTCTTT
CASSGISGANTEAFF
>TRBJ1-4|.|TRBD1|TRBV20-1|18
TGCAGTGCTAGAGAATGGGGGACAGGGCACACAACTAATGAAAAACTGTTTTTT
CSAREWGTGHTTNEKLFF
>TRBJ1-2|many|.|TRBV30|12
TGTGCCTGGTTCCTCCTTGGCGCCGGCTACACCTTC
CAWFLLGAGYTF
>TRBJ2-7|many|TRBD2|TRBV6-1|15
TGTGCCAGCAGTGAAGAGGGACTAGGGGTCTACGAGCAGTACTTC
CASSEEGLGVYEQYF
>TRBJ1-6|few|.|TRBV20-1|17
TGCAGTGCTAGAGATAAGCGGCGTTACGATCTTAATTCACCCCTCCACTTT
CSARDKRRYDLNSPLHF
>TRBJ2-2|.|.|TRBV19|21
TGTGCCAGTAGTATACCCTCTTTTGGAGCGGCAAAATTCGCGAACACCGGGGAGCTGTTTTTT
CASSIPSFGAAKFANTGELFF
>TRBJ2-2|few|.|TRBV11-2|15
TGTGCCAGCAGCGTCAGAAGCAAGAACACCGGGGAGCTGTTTTTT
CASSVRSKNTGELFF
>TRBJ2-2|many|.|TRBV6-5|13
TGTGCCAGCAGTTACGCTGGGACCGGGGAGCTGTTTTTT
CASSYAGTGELFF
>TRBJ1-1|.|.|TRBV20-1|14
TGCAGTGCAGAGGGGGGACTTTCGAACACTGAAGCTTTCTTT
CSAEGGLSNTEAFF
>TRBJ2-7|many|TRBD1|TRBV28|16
TGTGCCAGCAGCTCACCGCGGACAGGGGGAACCTACGAGCAGTACTTC
CASSSPRTGGTYEQYF
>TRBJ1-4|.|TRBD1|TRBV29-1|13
TGCAGCGTGCAGGGGGCGCCTAATGAAAAACTGTTTTTT
CSVQGAPNEKLFF
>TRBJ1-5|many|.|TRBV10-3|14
TGTGCCATCGCAGAGGCAGGGCACAATCAGCCCCAGCATTTT
CAIAEAGHNQPQHF
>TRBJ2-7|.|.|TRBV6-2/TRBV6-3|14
TGTGCCAGCAGCGACCTAGAATTCCTTAACGAGCAGTACTTC
CASSDLEFLNEQYF
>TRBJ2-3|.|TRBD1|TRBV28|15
TGTGCCAGCAGTTCGGGACAGTACAGCACAGATACGCAGTATTTT
CASSSGQYSTDTQYF
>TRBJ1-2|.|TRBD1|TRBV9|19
TGTGCCAGCAGCGTAAACCCAAGGGACAGGCGACTCATTAACTATGGCTACACCTTC
CASSVNPRDRRLINYGYTF
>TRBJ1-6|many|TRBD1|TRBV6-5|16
TGTGCCAGCAGTTACTCACAGGGGGCCAATAATTCACCCCTCCACTTT
CASSYSQGANNSPLHF
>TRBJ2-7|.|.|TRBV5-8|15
TGTGCCAGCAGCCCCCCTCTGGGCAGCTCCTACGAGCAGTACTTC
CASSPPLGSSYEQYF